The source of this TCR beta chain is a study of T cell repertoires in cytomegalovirus infection. This clonotype was picked up a small number of times. As yet, its antigen is unknown. A read error may produce the germline difference seen at one junction end. TCRdb re-called the reads with MiXCR, one entry per CDR3 protein. This table has 370,000 or so distinct CDR3 sequences, approximately 30% appearing once. The CDR3 is made up of 16 amino acids. Germline-derived CDR1 and CDR2 are SSHAT and FNYEAQ (reference sequence). The receptor was isolated from a human donor in good health (CMV status not recorded). Some clones in this sample may be carry-over from other donors' samples. The chain has TRBV7-7 and TRBJ2-1; TRBD2 matches at 9 bases. Sequenced here: cultured PBMCs, sampled from culture after CMV antigen stimulation. CDR3 in DNA: TGTGCTAGCAGCTCCGGGACTAGCCGAGGTGGGAATGAGCAGTTCTTC. This gives the protein CASSSGTSRGGNEQFF.